The 25 T cell receptor beta chains given below trace back to one sample, sequenced in a study of CD8 T cells in Susac syndrome. With random hexamers, reverse transcription was performed on roughly 0.45 to 1 ug of RNA. TCRdb re-called the immunoSEQ multiplex PCR reads through MiXCR, storing one row per CDR3 protein. The table has about 200,000 distinct CDR3 sequences, around 95% seen once. The source material was CD4+ T cells from PBMCs. These receptors all stem from a human donor in good health.

The chain is built from TRBV5-1 and TRBJ2-7; 9 nucleotides align to TRBD1. V was pared by 7 bases and J by 2 bases, with 4 bases of the junction left unmatched. CDR3 length equals 13 residues. The V gene's germline CDR1 is SGHRS and CDR2 YFSETQ. In DNA form, the CDR3 reads TGCGCCAGCCGAAGGACAGGGGCCTACGAGCAGTACTTC. This sequence encodes CASRRTGAYEQYF.

This chain joins TRBV3-1 and TRBJ2-1; TRBD2 might be the D (6 bases). The V gene's germline CDR1 is LGHDT and CDR2 YNNKEL (reference sequence). The CDR3 sequence is 16 residues long. Trimming took off 0 bases at V and 8 bases at J, with 17 bases between the two ends. The CDR3 nucleotides read TGTGCCAGCAGCCAAGAACTAAGGACTAACTCCCATGAGCAGTTCTTC. As protein: CASSQELRTNSHEQFF.

The CDR3 region is CSAGDSGYYGYTF. The CDR3 DNA is TGCAGCGCAGGGGACAGCGGATACTATGGCTACACCTTC. V gene TRBV29-1 combines with J gene TRBJ1-2; 7 nucleotides match TRBD1. V lost 7 bases, J lost 3 bases, and 8 bases stayed unmatched. This CDR3 spans 13 amino acids. CDR1 and CDR2 (germline): SQVTM, ANQGSEA.

The V call is TRBV29-1, the J call TRBJ2-1; D is uncertain. The CDR3 covers 10 residues. Trimming removed 7 bases from V and 10 bases from J, with 11 bases in between. Germline assignment: CDR1 SQVTM and CDR2 ANQGSEA. This CDR3 reads CSATYREQFF. The CDR3 region has the DNA TGCAGCGCTACGTACCGGGAGCAGTTCTTC.

This clonotype was seen once. The rearrangement uses TRBV3-1 and TRBJ2-1, with unresolved D. The V and J ends lost 3 bases and 7 bases respectively, with 10 bases between them. The CDR3 totals 13 residues. The germline V gene encodes CDR1 LGHDT and CDR2 YNNKEL (reference sequence). CDR3 DNA sequence: TGTGCCAGCAGCCACACGGAGACTAATGAGCAGTTCTTC. As protein: CASSHTETNEQFF.

The chain uses TRBV28 and TRBJ2-5, with D uncertain. Germline assignment: CDR1 MDHEN and CDR2 SYDVKM. The CDR3 sequence is 13 residues long. Trimming took off 3 bases at V and 5 bases at J, with 10 bases between the two ends. The CDR3 here is CASSLKRLETQYF. The CDR3 bases are TGTGCCAGCAGTTTGAAAAGACTGGAGACCCAGTACTTC.

The chain uses TRBV6-5 and TRBJ2-7; perhaps TRBD1 as D (5 bases). The CDR3 is made up of 11 amino acids. Trimming cost V 7 bases and J 6 bases, with 10 bases left between them. Germline loops: CDR1 MNHEY, CDR2 SVGAGI. The CDR3 reads CASKQVGEQYF. DNA for the CDR3: TGTGCCAGCAAACAGGTCGGCGAGCAGTACTTC.

A single count supports this clonotype. The chain joins TRBV5-4 to TRBJ2-1; D is possibly TRBD1 (5 bases). This CDR3 has 14 residues. V lost 0 bases, J lost 5 bases, and 9 bases lay in between. Germline values: CDR1 SGHNT, CDR2 YYREEE (reference sequence). The CDR3 reads CASSLVSGNNEQFF. CDR3 nucleotide sequence: TGTGCCAGCAGCTTGGTCTCAGGGAACAATGAGCAGTTCTTC.

The rearrangement links TRBV12-3 or TRBV12-4 to TRBJ1-5; D remains ambiguous. The V and J ends lost 6 bases and 5 bases respectively, with 17 bases between them. CDR3 length: 15 amino acids. CDR3 in amino acids: CASRPDWGMDQPQHF. CDR3 in DNA: TGTGCCAGCAGACCCGACTGGGGTATGGATCAGCCCCAGCATTTT.

The V call is TRBV6-5, the J call TRBJ2-5; a possible D gene is TRBD2 (6 bases). Trimming took off 4 bases at V and 3 bases at J, with 9 bases between the two ends. CDR3 length: 13 amino acids. Germline CDR1 and CDR2: MNHEY and SVGAGI. The CDR3 protein is CASSFPGEETQYF. CDR3 sequence (DNA): TGTGCCAGCAGTTTTCCGGGGGAAGAGACCCAGTACTTC.

The rearrangement links TRBV15 to TRBJ2-1, with D possibly matching TRBD2 (5 bases). V was trimmed by 1 base and J by 3 bases, leaving 7 bases between them. Germline CDR1 and CDR2: LNHNV and YYDKDF (reference sequence). The CDR3 totals 14 residues. The CDR3 loop reads CATSRGGDYNEQFF. The CDR3 DNA sequence: TGTGCCACCAGCAGAGGGGGAGACTACAATGAGCAGTTCTTC. The variable domain in full, with the rest retrieved from reference TRBV15 and TRBJ2-1, is DAMVIQNPRYQVTQFGKPVTLSCSQTLNHNVMYWYQQKSSQAPKLLFHYYDKDFNNEADTPDNFQSRRPNTSFCFLDIRSPGLGDTAMYLCATSRGGDYNEQFFGPGTRLTVL.

The chain combines TRBV25-1 with TRBJ2-4, with 8 bases aligning to TRBD2. The CDR3 contains 15 residues. After removal of 2 bases from V and 0 bases from J, the junction contained 0 bases not matched to a gene. Germline lookup yields CDR1 MGHDK and CDR2 SYGVNS. The CDR3 region has the DNA TGTGCCAGCAGTGAAGCGGGAGGAGCCAAAAACATTCAGTACTTC. Translated: CASSEAGGAKNIQYF.

This rearrangement joins TRBV5-1 to TRBJ2-4; a possible D gene is TRBD2 (6 bases). The CDR3 covers 15 residues. Germline CDR1 reads SGHRS; CDR2 reads YFSETQ. V gave up 7 bases and J gave up 8 bases, with 22 bases separating them. The chain's CDR3 is CASDGEWREAHIQYF. In DNA form, the CDR3 reads TGCGCCAGCGACGGGGAGTGGCGGGAAGCTCACATTCAGTACTTC. Using reference TRBV5-1 and TRBJ2-4 for the parts outside the CDR3, the full variable domain is KAGVTQTPRYLIKTRGQQVTLSCSPISGHRSVSWYQQTPGQGLQFLFEYFSETQRNKGNFPGRFSGRQFSNSRSEMNVSTLELGDSALYLCASDGEWREAHIQYFGAGTRLSVL.

The chain recombines TRBV20-1 with TRBJ2-7; D gene uncertain. V was shortened by 4 bases and J by 2 bases, with 15 bases between the two germline ends. Per the germline V gene, CDR1 is DFQATT and CDR2 is SNEGSKA (reference sequence). This CDR3 region has 14 residues. The CDR3 sequence: CSATGPREPYEQYV. The CDR3 nucleotides read TGCAGTGCTACCGGACCCCGCGAGCCCTACGAGCAGTACGTC.

The V gene is TRBV20-1, the J gene TRBJ1-6; possibly TRBD1 for D (5 bases). V shed 2 bases and J shed 10 bases, with 12 bases lying between them. This CDR3 spans 13 amino acids. Germline-derived CDR1 and CDR2 are DFQATT and SNEGSKA (reference sequence). CDR3 nucleotide sequence: TGCAGTGCTAGAAAGCCGGGGGACTCACCCCTCCACTTT. It encodes CSARKPGDSPLHF.

CDR3 DNA: TGTGCCACCAGTGACACCACCGGGCGGAATGAGCAGTTCTTC. Its translation: CATSDTTGRNEQFF. The chain joins TRBV24-1 to TRBJ2-1; no clear D gene. V lost 4 bases, J lost 7 bases, and 13 bases lay in between. The germline V gene has CDR1 KGHDR and CDR2 SFDVKD. The CDR3 contains 14 residues.

The chain employs TRBV7-2 and TRBJ2-7, with no clear D. Trimming left V 4 bases short and J 7 bases short, with 11 bases between. The CDR3 covers 12 residues. Per the germline V gene, CDR1 is SGHTA and CDR2 is FQGNSA. The CDR3 protein is CASSSRTLEQYF. The CDR3 region has the DNA TGTGCCAGCAGCTCCCGGACCCTGGAGCAGTACTTC.

V gene TRBV12-3 or TRBV12-4 combines with J gene TRBJ1-4; D is ambiguous. CDR3 length: 14 residues. Trimming pared 9 bases from V and 0 bases from J, leaving 11 bases between. DNA of the CDR3: TGTGCCAGTCGAAGGGCTTCAACTAATGAAAAACTGTTTTTT. Its protein is CASRRASTNEKLFF.

The chain joins TRBV20-1 to TRBJ1-5; D unclear. This CDR3 has 12 amino acids. CDR1 is DFQATT and CDR2 is SNEGSKA in the germline V gene (reference sequence). Trimming removed 1 base from V and 3 bases from J, with 4 bases in between. For the CDR3, the DNA is TGCAGTGCTAGAGCAACCAATCAGCCCCAGCATTTT. Translation gives CSARATNQPQHF.

This clonotype appeared a few times. This chain links TRBV20-1 with TRBJ1-2; D is unresolved. This CDR3 contains 8 residues. V lost 7 bases to trimming and J lost 8 bases, with 5 bases between them. CDR1 and CDR2 (germline): DFQATT, SNEGSKA (reference sequence). CDR3 DNA sequence: TGCAGTGTTTCCGGCTACACCTTC. Amino acid sequence: CSVSGYTF.

J is TRBJ1-5 and V is TRBV20-1; TRBD1 matches 8 bases. Trimming removed 5 bases from V and 5 bases from J; junction bases left unmatched: 11. CDR3 length: 15 amino acids. Germline V gives CDR1 DFQATT, CDR2 SNEGSKA (reference sequence). CDR3 DNA sequence: TGCAGTGCTCACCCGCTGGCGACAGGGGATCAGCCCCAGCATTTT. Its protein is CSAHPLATGDQPQHF.

This chain connects TRBV3-1 to TRBJ1-2; D is possibly TRBD1 (5 bases). CDR1 is LGHDT and CDR2 is YNNKEL in the germline V gene (reference sequence). V dropped 0 bases and J dropped 6 bases, with 8 bases sitting between them. The CDR3 runs to 13 residues. CDR3 coding DNA: TGTGCCAGCAGCCAAGACAGGGTTGATGGCTACACCTTC. It translates to CASSQDRVDGYTF.

This chain connects TRBV3-1 to TRBJ1-1; D is ambiguous. The V gene's germline CDR1 is LGHDT and CDR2 YNNKEL (reference sequence). The CDR3 runs 14 residues. V was pared by 0 bases and J by 1 base, with 6 bases between. The CDR3 coding sequence is TGTGCCAGCAGCCAAGAGGGCGAGAACACTGAAGCTTTCTTT. This codes for CASSQEGENTEAFF.

This chain links TRBV9 with TRBJ2-3; the D is unclear. This CDR3 spans 15 amino acids. Trimming removed 0 bases from V and 4 bases from J, with 12 bases in between. In germline, CDR1 is SGDLS, CDR2 YYNGEE. In DNA, the CDR3 is TGTGCCAGCAGCGTAGCGGCTTCCCCCCCAGATACGCAGTATTTT. Its translation is CASSVAASPPDTQYF.

This CDR3 is CASSRGSFDYGYTF. CDR3 coding DNA: TGTGCCAGTAGTCGGGGCAGCTTTGACTATGGCTACACCTTC. The chain couples TRBV19 to TRBJ1-2, with a possible D match to TRBD1 (5 bases). This CDR3 comprises 14 residues. Germline loops: CDR1 LNHDA, CDR2 SQIVND (reference sequence). Trimming took 5 bases from V and 3 from J, leaving 13 bases between them. Full variable domain (remainder filled in from reference TRBV19 and TRBJ1-2): DGGITQSPKYLFRKEGQNVTLSCEQNLNHDAMYWYRQDPGQGLRLIYYSQIVNDFQKGDIAEGYSVSREKKESFPLTVTSAQKNPTAFYLCASSRGSFDYGYTFGSGTRLTVV.